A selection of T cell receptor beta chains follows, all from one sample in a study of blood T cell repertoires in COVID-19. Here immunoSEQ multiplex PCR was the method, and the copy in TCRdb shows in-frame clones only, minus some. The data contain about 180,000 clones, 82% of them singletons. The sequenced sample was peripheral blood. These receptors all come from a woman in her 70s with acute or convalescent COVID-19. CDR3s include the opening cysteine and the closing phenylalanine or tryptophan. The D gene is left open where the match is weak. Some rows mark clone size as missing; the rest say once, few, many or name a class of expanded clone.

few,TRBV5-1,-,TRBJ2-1,CASSSSDEQFF,TGCGCCAGCAGCTCCAGCGATGAGCAGTTCTTC
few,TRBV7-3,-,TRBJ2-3,CASSPMGLSTDTQYF,TGTGCCAGCAGTCCCATGGGCCTTAGCACAGATACGCAGTATTTT
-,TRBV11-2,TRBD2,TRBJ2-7,CASSLMGGIPYEQYF,TGTGCCAGCAGCCTCATGGGAGGGATCCCATACGAGCAGTACTTC
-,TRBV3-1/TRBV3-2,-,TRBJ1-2,CASSHGATDNYGYTF,TGTGCCAGCAGCCACGGAGCGACAGATAACTATGGCTACACCTTC
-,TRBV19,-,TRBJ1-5,CASSIDGAYQPQHF,TGTGCCAGTAGTATAGACGGAGCGTATCAGCCCCAGCATTTT
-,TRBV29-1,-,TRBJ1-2,CSVEVVSNYGYTF,TGCAGCGTTGAAGTTGTAAGCAACTATGGCTACACCTTC
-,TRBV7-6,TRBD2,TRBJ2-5,CASSLEGLAGGQTQYF,TGTGCCAGCAGCTTAGAGGGTCTAGCGGGAGGACAGACCCAGTACTTC
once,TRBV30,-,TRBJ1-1,CAWRRAPNTEAFF,TGTGCCTGGCGCAGGGCCCCGAACACTGAAGCTTTCTTT
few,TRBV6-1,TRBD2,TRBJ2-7,CASSQAGGSSYEQYF,TGTGCCAGCAGTCAAGCGGGAGGTAGCTCCTACGAGCAGTACTTC
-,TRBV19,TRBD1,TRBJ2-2,CASTTRDRGPGELFF,TGTGCCAGTACCACCCGGGACAGGGGCCCCGGGGAGCTGTTTTTT
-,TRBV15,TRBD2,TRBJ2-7,CATSRGRLAGGYEQYF,TGTGCCACCAGCAGAGGTCGACTAGCGGGAGGCTACGAGCAGTACTTC
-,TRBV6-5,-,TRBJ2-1,CASSRTGLGYNEQFF,TGTGCCAGCAGCCGCACAGGGTTGGGGTACAATGAGCAGTTCTTC
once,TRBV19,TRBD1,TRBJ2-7,CASSPLWGQGDYEQYF,TGTGCCAGTAGCCCCCTATGGGGACAGGGGGACTACGAGCAGTACTTC
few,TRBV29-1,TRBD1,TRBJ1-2,CSAGQGAWYGYTF,TGCAGCGCCGGTCAGGGGGCCTGGTATGGCTACACCTTC
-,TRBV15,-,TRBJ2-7,CATSTRSTGSEQYF,TGTGCCACCAGCACCAGGAGTACAGGGTCTGAGCAGTACTTC
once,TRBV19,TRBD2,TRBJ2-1,CASSIPGTSGGEDEQFF,TGTGCCAGTAGTATTCCCGGGACTAGCGGGGGGGAGGATGAGCAGTTCTTC
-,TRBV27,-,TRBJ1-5,CASSLSGHQPQHF,TGTGCCAGCAGTTTATCGGGCCATCAGCCCCAGCATTTT
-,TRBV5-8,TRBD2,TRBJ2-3,CASSLGLAGSGQGAQYF,TGTGCCAGCAGCCTGGGACTAGCGGGATCCGGCCAGGGAGCGCAGTATTTT
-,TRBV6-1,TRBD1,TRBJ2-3,CASSVNRGAGTDTQYF,TGTGCCAGCAGTGTTAACAGGGGGGCGGGCACAGATACGCAGTATTTT
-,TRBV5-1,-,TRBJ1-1,CASSLVANTEAFF,TGCGCCAGCAGCTTGGTGGCGAACACTGAAGCTTTCTTT
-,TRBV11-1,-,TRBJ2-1,CASSFFDWGVGNEQFF,TGTGCCAGCAGCTTCTTCGACTGGGGGGTGGGCAATGAGCAGTTCTTC
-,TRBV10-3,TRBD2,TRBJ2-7,CAISEIAGKYEQYF,TGTGCCATCAGTGAGATAGCGGGGAAGTACGAGCAGTACTTC
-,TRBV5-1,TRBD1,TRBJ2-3,CASSSRRQGGTDTQYF,TGCGCCAGCAGCTCCCGTCGACAGGGTGGCACAGATACGCAGTATTTT
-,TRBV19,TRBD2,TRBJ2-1,CASSRAGGEQFF,TGTGCCAGTAGTCGGGCGGGAGGGGAGCAGTTCTTC
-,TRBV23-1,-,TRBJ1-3,CASRSDTPAVLGNTIYF,TGCGCCAGCAGATCGGACACTCCCGCGGTCCTAGGGAACACCATATATTTT
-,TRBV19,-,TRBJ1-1,CASSIRQENTEAFF,TGTGCCAGTAGTATACGACAGGAGAACACTGAAGCTTTCTTT
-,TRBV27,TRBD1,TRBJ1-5,CASRPSRTGRGQPQHF,TGTGCCAGCAGACCCAGCCGGACAGGTAGAGGTCAGCCCCAGCATTTT
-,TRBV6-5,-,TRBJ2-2,CASSYSTGAGAGELFF,TGTGCCAGCAGTTACTCGACAGGGGCGGGGGCCGGGGAGCTGTTTTTT
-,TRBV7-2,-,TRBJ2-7,CASSLGGTRVSYEQYF,TGTGCCAGCAGCTTAGGAGGGACTCGCGTCTCCTACGAGCAGTACTTC
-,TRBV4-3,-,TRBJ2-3,CASSQAWAGLGTDTQYF,TGCGCCAGCAGCCAAGCCTGGGCAGGGCTGGGCACAGATACGCAGTATTTT
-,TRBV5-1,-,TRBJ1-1,CASSTGVRTEAFF,TGCGCCAGCAGTACCGGGGTTCGGACTGAAGCTTTCTTT
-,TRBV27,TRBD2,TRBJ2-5,CASRRLAGVPRQETQYF,TGTGCCAGCAGACGACTAGCGGGAGTACCCCGGCAAGAGACCCAGTACTTC
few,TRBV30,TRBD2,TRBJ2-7,CAWSRLAGGEQYF,TGTGCCTGGAGTCGGCTAGCGGGAGGTGAGCAGTACTTC
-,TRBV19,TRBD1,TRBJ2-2,CASSIDAGTGYTGELFF,TGTGCCAGTAGTATAGACGCCGGGACAGGTTACACCGGGGAGCTGTTTTTT
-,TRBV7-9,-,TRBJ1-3,CASSLTANTIYF,TGTGCCAGCAGCTTAACTGCAAACACCATATATTTT
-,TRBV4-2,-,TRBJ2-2,CASTKDSLAGQLFF,TGTGCCAGCACTAAAGACAGCTTGGCGGGGCAGCTGTTTTTT
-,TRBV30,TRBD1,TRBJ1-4,CASHPGTGNEKLFF,TGTGCCTCCCACCCCGGGACAGGAAATGAAAAACTGTTTTTT
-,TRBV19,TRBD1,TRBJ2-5,CASSKTGSQETQYF,TGTGCCAGTAGTAAGACAGGGAGTCAAGAGACCCAGTACTTC
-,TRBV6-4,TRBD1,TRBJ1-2,CASSDSRGRGGYTF,TGTGCCAGCAGTGACTCAAGGGGGCGAGGAGGCTACACCTTC